Listed below are T cell receptor beta chains from one sample, sequenced in a study of cytomegalovirus exposure and HLA in healthy donors. This table comes from immunoSEQ multiplex PCR, and its TCRdb copy is limited to in-frame clones, with some not included. The table records fewer than 150,000 clones, 78% of them present only once. The source material was PBMCs. The receptors come from a male donor in good health and CMV-seronegative. Both conserved end residues are part of each CDR3. D genes are given only for firm matches. Some rows mark clone size as missing; the rest say once, few, many or name a class of expanded clone.

>once|TRBJ2-2|NA|18|TRBV2
CASSDVGLSRSNTGELFF
TGTGCCAGCAGTGACGTAGGACTATCACGTTCGAACACCGGGGAGCTGTTTTTT
>NA|TRBJ1-2|NA|15|TRBV10-1
CASSRTVGPINGYTF
TGCGCCAGCAGCCGGACAGTGGGACCAATCAATGGCTACACCTTC
>NA|TRBJ1-1|NA|15|TRBV6-5
CASSYGPIPHTEAFF
TGTGCCAGCAGTTACGGGCCGATCCCGCACACTGAAGCTTTCTTT
>NA|TRBJ2-2|TRBD2|14|TRBV11-2
CASSFSAGGRELFF
TGTGCCAGCAGCTTCTCAGCGGGAGGGAGGGAGCTGTTTTTT
>NA|TRBJ1-4|NA|15|TRBV9
CASSQQGRTNEKLFF
TGTGCCAGCAGCCAACAGGGTAGGACTAATGAAAAACTGTTTTTT
>NA|TRBJ1-1|TRBD1|15|TRBV28
CASSEQGARNTEAFF
TGTGCCAGCAGCGAACAGGGGGCGCGGAACACTGAAGCTTTCTTT
>few|TRBJ1-2|NA|12|TRBV19
CASSPRGAVGTF
TGTGCCAGTAGTCCCCGGGGGGCAGTCGGCACCTTC
>NA|TRBJ2-7|TRBD1|19|TRBV6-1
CASSAERWDRGQSAYEQYF
TGTGCCAGCAGTGCAGAACGTTGGGACAGGGGGCAGAGTGCCTACGAGCAGTACTTC
>NA|TRBJ2-7|TRBD2|14|TRBV15
CATSRVAGADEQYF
TGTGCCACCAGCAGAGTAGCGGGAGCGGACGAGCAGTACTTC
>NA|TRBJ1-2|NA|12|TRBV30
CAWRGSNYGYTF
TGTGCCTGGAGGGGCTCTAACTATGGCTACACCTTC
>NA|TRBJ2-2|NA|13|TRBV2
CASSGSGTGELFF
TGTGCCAGCAGCGGTAGCGGCACCGGGGAGCTGTTTTTT
>NA|TRBJ2-3|NA|13|TRBV4-2
CASSQGQGDTQYF
TGTGCCAGCAGCCAGGGGCAGGGAGATACGCAGTATTTT
>NA|TRBJ2-7|NA|14|TRBV11-2
CASSLQGGSVEQYF
TGTGCCAGCAGCTTACAGGGGGGATCGGTCGAGCAGTACTTC
>NA|TRBJ2-7|TRBD1|14|TRBV5-1
CASSLGDRENEQYF
TGCGCCAGCAGCTTGGGGGACAGGGAAAACGAGCAGTACTTC
>NA|TRBJ1-2|NA|15|TRBV7-2
CASSFSDRANYGYTF
TGTGCCAGCAGCTTTTCAGACAGAGCTAACTATGGCTACACCTTC
>NA|TRBJ1-4|NA|14|TRBV9
CASRRAGAHEKLFF
TGTGCCAGCAGACGGGCTGGGGCTCATGAAAAACTGTTTTTT
>NA|TRBJ2-5|NA|13|TRBV9
CASNKGVEETQYF
TGTGCCAGCAATAAGGGGGTAGAAGAGACCCAGTACTTC
>once|TRBJ2-7|NA|17|TRBV12-5
CASGIQKSSSVSYEQYF
TGTGCTAGTGGTATCCAGAAGTCTAGCTCTGTTTCCTACGAGCAGTACTTC
>NA|TRBJ2-4|TRBD1|21|TRBV4-3
CASSQDAGDRGRHVSKNIQYF
TGCGCCAGCAGCCAAGATGCGGGGGACAGGGGGCGTCACGTCTCCAAAAACATTCAGTACTTC
>NA|TRBJ1-1|NA|17|TRBV7-8
CASSSRASLPQRAEAFF
TGTGCCAGCAGCTCCCGTGCGTCTCTCCCACAGAGGGCTGAAGCTTTCTTT
>NA|TRBJ1-2|NA|16|TRBV27
CASSLSTSNLFQGYTF
TGTGCCAGCAGTTTATCCACATCGAATTTATTCCAAGGCTACACCTTC
>NA|TRBJ1-6|TRBD1|13|TRBV30
CAWTGTGKGTLHF
TGTGCCTGGACTGGGACAGGGAAAGGCACCCTCCACTTT
>NA|TRBJ1-1|NA|16|TRBV19
CASSISPQGWNTEAFF
TGTGCCAGTAGTATTTCCCCCCAGGGGTGGAACACTGAAGCTTTCTTT
>NA|TRBJ2-7|NA|11|TRBV6-5
CASETGTNAYF
TGTGCCAGCGAGACCGGGACAAACGCGTACTTC
>NA|TRBJ2-7|NA|12|TRBV6-5
CASARVSYEQYF
TGTGCCAGCGCCAGGGTCTCCTACGAGCAGTACTTC
>NA|TRBJ2-2|TRBD1|16|TRBV9
CASSGGDRDVPGELFF
TGTGCCAGCAGCGGGGGGGACAGGGATGTTCCCGGGGAGCTGTTTTTT
>NA|TRBJ2-7|NA|13|TRBV29-1
CSVEDGAGYEQYF
TGCAGCGTTGAAGATGGAGCCGGATACGAGCAGTACTTC
>NA|TRBJ2-1|TRBD2|15|TRBV9
CASSAQGLADNEQFF
TGTGCCAGCAGCGCCCAGGGACTAGCGGACAATGAGCAGTTCTTC
>NA|TRBJ2-1|TRBD1|19|TRBV14
CASSPSRDRGWDSYNEQFF
TGTGCCAGCAGCCCGTCCCGGGACAGGGGGTGGGACTCCTACAATGAGCAGTTCTTC
>NA|TRBJ2-1|TRBD2|15|TRBV5-4
CASSSAGGSYNEQFF
TGTGCCAGCAGCTCAGCGGGAGGGAGCTACAATGAGCAGTTCTTC
>once|TRBJ2-7|TRBD1|15|TRBV5-5
CASSSPWQGVYEQYF
TGTGCCAGCAGCTCCCCTTGGCAGGGGGTGTACGAGCAGTACTTC
>NA|TRBJ1-5|NA|13|TRBV6-4
CARVRDSNQPQHF
TGTGCCAGGGTACGGGATAGCAATCAGCCCCAGCATTTT
>NA|TRBJ2-5|TRBD2|13|TRBV7-3
CASSKGLAETQYF
TGTGCCAGCAGCAAGGGACTAGCGGAGACCCAGTACTTC
>NA|TRBJ2-7|NA|12|TRBV4-2
CASSQEQGEQYF
TGTGCCAGCAGCCAAGAACAGGGCGAGCAGTACTTC
>NA|TRBJ1-1|NA|14|TRBV18
CASSPSAGDTEAFF
TGTGCCAGCTCACCTTCAGCAGGGGACACTGAAGCTTTCTTT
>NA|TRBJ1-2|NA|14|TRBV5-1
CASSFIQGGNGYTF
TGCGCCAGCAGCTTCATACAGGGTGGAAATGGCTACACCTTC
>NA|TRBJ1-1|TRBD1|17|TRBV5-4
CASRKGQGRVLNTEAFF
TGTGCCAGCCGCAAAGGACAGGGGCGGGTTTTGAACACTGAAGCTTTCTTT
>NA|TRBJ2-5|TRBD1|15|TRBV2
CASSRDRGIQETQYF
TGTGCCAGCAGTAGAGACAGGGGTATCCAAGAGACCCAGTACTTC
>once|TRBJ1-1|NA|16|TRBV7-7
CASRPKAGHQNTEAFF
TGTGCTAGCAGGCCAAAAGCGGGACACCAGAACACTGAAGCTTTCTTT
>NA|TRBJ1-1|TRBD1|15|TRBV2
CASSERGQGATEAFF
TGTGCCAGCAGTGAAAGGGGACAGGGGGCCACTGAAGCTTTCTTT
>NA|TRBJ1-5|TRBD1|14|TRBV5-4
CASSSITGDQPQHF
TGTGCCAGCAGCTCTATTACAGGGGATCAGCCCCAGCATTTT
>NA|TRBJ1-4|NA|15|TRBV5-6
CASSFFSPRGEKLFF
TGTGCCAGCAGCTTCTTTAGCCCAAGGGGGGAAAAACTGTTTTTT
>few|TRBJ2-3|TRBD2|18|TRBV25-1
CASSEPGAGQTSTDTQYF
TGTGCCAGCAGTGAACCAGGAGCGGGGCAGACCAGCACAGATACGCAGTATTTT
>NA|TRBJ1-2|NA|18|TRBV7-2
CASSLGIQGPAIRYGYTF
TGTGCCAGCAGCTTAGGGATACAGGGTCCTGCCATTCGCTATGGCTACACCTTC